The 10 T cell receptor beta chains given below trace back to one sample, sequenced in a study of T cell responses to AZD1222 COVID-19 vaccine. Data came from immunoSEQ multiplex PCR; TCRdb stores just in-frame clones and leaves some out. The table has 170,000 or so clones, over 75% seen once. Sample: peripheral blood, taken on day 0 of AZD1222 vaccination. The receptors derive from an adult in good health.

This rearrangement joins TRBV4-3 to TRBJ1-6; D call uncertain. Germline CDR1 LGHNA, CDR2 YSLEER. The CDR3 has 17 amino acids. V gave up 0 bases and J gave up 10 bases, with 19 bases separating them. The CDR3 here is CASSQEPGPKTLSPLHF. The CDR3 DNA reads TGCGCCAGCAGCCAAGAACCGGGCCCAAAAACCCTCTCACCCCTCCACTTT.

V is TRBV9 and J is TRBJ2-2; TRBD2 agrees at 7 bases. The CDR3 covers 14 residues. With V trimmed by 4 bases and J by 7 bases, 7 bases remained unmatched. The germline CDR1 and CDR2 sequences are SGDLS and YYNGEE. The CDR3 is CASSSPGGNGELFF. As DNA, the CDR3 is TGTGCCAGCAGCTCCCCGGGGGGTAACGGGGAGCTGTTTTTT.

This clone showed up just a few times. This rearrangement joins TRBV19 to TRBJ2-1; 11 nucleotides agree with TRBD1. CDR3 size: 17 residues. Trimming at V came to 5 bases and at J to 4 bases, leaving 10 bases not matched to a gene. Germline assignment: CDR1 LNHDA and CDR2 SQIVND (reference sequence). The CDR3 DNA sequence: TGTGCCAGTAGTGCCTGGAATGGGACAGGGGGATACAATGAGCAGTTCTTC. It is translated as CASSAWNGTGGYNEQFF. The variable domain in full, completed from reference TRBV19 and TRBJ2-1, reads DGGITQSPKYLFRKEGQNVTLSCEQNLNHDAMYWYRQDPGQGLRLIYYSQIVNDFQKGDIAEGYSVSREKKESFPLTVTSAQKNPTAFYLCASSAWNGTGGYNEQFFGPGTRLTVL.

The chain couples TRBV6-1 to TRBJ1-3, with D perhaps matching TRBD1 (5 bases). V dropped 0 bases and J dropped 0 bases, with 15 bases sitting between them. This CDR3 is built from 18 residues. Germline V CDR1 and CDR2: MNHNS, SASEGT. CDR3 coding DNA: TGTGCCAGCAGTGAAGCGGGGGGTGCTGGGCGCTCTGGAAACACCATATATTTT. This gives the protein CASSEAGGAGRSGNTIYF.

V gene TRBV10-3 combines with J gene TRBJ1-2; D is uncertain. The CDR3 is 14 amino acids. V was trimmed by 6 bases and J by 3 bases, leaving 14 bases between them. The V gene's germline CDR1 is ENHRY and CDR2 SYGVKD. CDR3 sequence reads: CAIRDPGSDYGYTF. DNA for the CDR3: TGTGCCATCAGGGACCCCGGGAGTGACTATGGCTACACCTTC.

V usage is TRBV19 and J usage is TRBJ1-2; 8 bases align to TRBD1. The CDR3 contains 15 residues. The V gene's germline CDR1 is LNHDA and CDR2 SQIVND (reference sequence). Trimming at V came to 1 base and at J to 4 bases, leaving 5 bases not matched to a gene. CDR3 DNA: TGTGCCAGTAGTATAGGGCAGGGGGCCGCCTATGGCTACACCTTC. This gives the protein CASSIGQGAAYGYTF.

This sequence joins TRBV10-3 and TRBJ2-3, with 8 bases matching TRBD2. The CDR3 is 16 amino acids. V shed 7 bases and J 3 bases; nucleotides not matched to a gene: 12. Germline values: CDR1 ENHRY, CDR2 SYGVKD. The CDR3 DNA follows: TGTGCCATCAATAGTTTCGCGGGGGGCCAAACAGATACGCAGTATTTT. Residues: CAINSFAGGQTDTQYF.

This rearrangement joins TRBV7-2 to TRBJ1-5, with 7 bases aligning to TRBD1. CDR1 is SGHTA, CDR2 FQGNSA, per germline. This CDR3 region has 17 residues. With 4 bases clipped from V and 0 bases from J, the junction kept 9 bases outside the gene matches. For the CDR3, the DNA is TGTGCCAGCAGCTCAACAGGGGCGCCTTATAGCAATCAGCCCCAGCATTTT. This translates into CASSSTGAPYSNQPQHF.

To note about this clone: This sample includes further DNA sequences coding for the same CDR3. The genes are TRBV6-5 and TRBJ1-1; TRBD1 is a possible D gene (6 bases). Per the germline V gene, CDR1 is MNHEY and CDR2 is SVGAGI. Trimming cost V 0 bases and J 0 bases, with 8 bases left between them. CDR3 size: 15 residues. CDR3 in amino acids: CASSYSGQLNTEAFF. The DNA of the CDR3 is TGTGCCAGCAGTTACTCAGGACAGTTGAACACTGAAGCTTTCTTT.

The chain has TRBV12-3 or TRBV12-4 and TRBJ1-1; 8 bases fit TRBD1. Trimming removed 6 bases from V and 8 bases from J; junction bases left unmatched: 5. The length of the CDR3 is 12 residues. The CDR3 sequence is CASSPDRVEAFF. CDR3 DNA: TGTGCCAGCAGCCCGGACAGGGTCGAAGCTTTCTTT.